This T cell receptor (beta chain) was profiled in a study of blood T cells in healthy people across ages. For the study at large: The capture of about one barcoded beta molecule per two T cells was achieved by template switching.

Germline V gene lookup returns CDR1 MGHDK and CDR2 SYGVNS. This CDR3 is 16 amino acids long. With 2 bases removed from V and 3 bases from J, the gap between germline ends came to 13 bases. Next came a second PCR, run for about 7 to 12 cycles, which used a sample-barcoded 5' primer along with a J-beta primer mix. TCRdb redid the calling of the 5' RACE reads with MiXCR, one entry per CDR3 protein. The sample yields 650,000 to 1,000,000 distinct CDR3 sequences, approximately 35% seen once. This sequence was found in a man aged 18 to 30 in good health. This chain links TRBV25-1 with TRBJ2-2; a weak D match, TRBD1 (6 bases). Material for sequencing was blood. CDR3 nucleotide sequence: TGTGCCAGCAGTGAAGATCACAGGGTCGACACCGGGGAGCTGTTTTTT. Translating it yields CASSEDHRVDTGELFF. Combining the CDR3 with reference TRBV25-1 and TRBJ2-2 gives the whole variable domain EADIYQTPRYLVIGTGKKITLECSQTMGHDKMYWYQQDPGMELHLIHYSYGVNSTEKGDLSSESTVSRIRTEHFPLTLESARPSHTSQYLCASSEDHRVDTGELFFGEGSRLTVL.